These T cell receptor beta chains were read from a single sample in a study of blood T cells in healthy people across ages. MiXCR, applied by TCRdb to the 5' RACE reads, yields one record per CDR3 protein. The table includes under 850,000 distinct CDR3 sequences, around 34% detected once. The sample taken for sequencing was blood. The receptors originated from a young man in good health. CDR3s include the opening cysteine and the closing phenylalanine or tryptophan. D genes are given only for firm matches. Not every row has a clone size; where given, it reads once, few, many or a size class.

v_gene	d_gene	j_gene	abundance	CDR3aa	CDR3nt
TRBV20-1	TRBD2	TRBJ2-7	NA	CSARDLAGSLFYEQYF	TGCAGTGCTAGAGACCTAGCGGGGTCCCTATTCTACGAGCAGTACTTC
TRBV11-2	TRBD1	TRBJ2-1	NA	CASTTAGGKETQFF	TGTGCCAGCACTACCGCAGGGGGCAAAGAGACCCAGTTCTTC
TRBV2	NA	TRBJ1-2	few	CASSQRPRIHTF	TGTGCCAGCAGCCAAAGACCCCGGATTCACACCTTC
TRBV5-1	TRBD2	TRBJ2-5	NA	CASRYGGDEQYF	TGCGCCAGCAGATATGGGGGGGATGAGCAGTACTTC
TRBV6-5	NA	TRBJ1-4	NA	CASSYAVGRAEKLFF	TGTGCCAGCAGTTACGCGGTTGGCAGGGCCGAAAAACTGTTTTTT
TRBV27	NA	TRBJ1-4	few	CASSLFWRSGNEKLFF	TGTGCCAGCAGTTTATTTTGGAGGTCAGGCAATGAAAAACTGTTTTTT
TRBV6-1	TRBD2	TRBJ2-3	few	CASSGQLAGGQVAPADTQYF	TGTGCCAGCAGTGGCCAACTAGCGGGGGGGCAGGTGGCTCCTGCAGATACGCAGTATTTT
TRBV12-3/TRBV12-4	NA	TRBJ2-5	few	CASSFTQSETQYF	TGTGCCAGCAGTTTCACCCAATCAGAGACCCAGTACTTC
TRBV30	TRBD2	TRBJ2-1	few	CAWSRLAGGYNEQFF	TGTGCCTGGTCCCGACTAGCGGGGGGATACAATGAGCAGTTCTTC
TRBV12-3/TRBV12-4	NA	TRBJ2-1	few	CASTRGRGYYNEQFF	TGTGCCAGCACCCGGGGGCGGGGGTACTACAATGAGCAGTTCTTC
TRBV20-1	TRBD1	TRBJ1-2	NA	CSARGGTGSYTF	TGCAGTGCTAGAGGCGGGACAGGGAGCTACACCTTC
TRBV20-1	TRBD1	TRBJ1-5	few	CSASPGQGGGNQPQHF	TGCAGTGCTTCACCGGGACAGGGTGGGGGAAATCAGCCCCAGCATTTT
TRBV2	NA	TRBJ1-5	NA	CASSERSGNQPQHF	TGTGCCAGCAGTGAGCGGTCAGGGAATCAGCCCCAGCATTTT
TRBV3-1	NA	TRBJ2-3	NA	CASSRSLNTQYF	TGTGCCAGCAGCCGATCCTTGAATACGCAGTATTTT
TRBV12-3/TRBV12-4	NA	TRBJ1-4	NA	CASSLSVPGKLFF	TGTGCCAGCAGTTTATCGGTCCCGGGAAAACTGTTTTTT
TRBV12-3/TRBV12-4	NA	TRBJ2-2	NA	CASSPRGMDGEVFF	TGTGCCAGCAGTCCCAGGGGAATGGACGGGGAGGTGTTTTTT
TRBV2	NA	TRBJ2-3	NA	CASSEVQIGVDTQYF	TGTGCCAGCAGTGAGGTACAGATAGGGGTAGATACGCAGTATTTT
TRBV4-2	NA	TRBJ2-3	few	CASSQGDARNTDTQYF	TGTGCCAGCAGCCAAGGGGACGCAAGAAACACAGATACGCAGTATTTT
TRBV6-5	NA	TRBJ2-7	many	CASSYSRELDYEQYF	TGTGCCAGCAGTTACTCGAGGGAGTTGGACTACGAGCAGTACTTC
TRBV6-5	NA	TRBJ2-3	NA	CASTHGTGNADTQYF	TGTGCCAGCACGCACGGGACGGGGAACGCAGATACGCAGTATTTT
TRBV4-1	TRBD2	TRBJ2-3	NA	CASSQDPAGWPDTQYF	TGCGCCAGCAGCCAAGACCCAGCGGGATGGCCAGATACGCAGTATTTT
TRBV7-9	NA	TRBJ2-1	few	CASSFPAGERNEQFF	TGTGCCAGCAGCTTCCCTGCAGGGGAGAGGAATGAGCAGTTCTTC
TRBV7-9	TRBD1	TRBJ2-1	NA	CASSLGTAHNEQFF	TGTGCCAGCAGCCTAGGGACAGCCCACAATGAGCAGTTCTTC
TRBV12-3/TRBV12-4	NA	TRBJ2-1	NA	CASSWGSGGYNEQFF	TGTGCCAGCAGTTGGGGCTCCGGAGGCTACAATGAGCAGTTCTTC